This TCR beta chain stems from a study of blood T cell repertoires in COVID-19. Study-wide background: The United States, Italy and Spain were the sources of the acute and convalescent COVID-19 samples. Sources were T cells, B-cell-depleted T cells, or PBMCs; the material itself was cDNA or gDNA.

CDR1 and CDR2 (germline): LNHDA, SQIVND (reference sequence). CDR3 length: 17 amino acids. V was clipped by 1 base and J by 1 base; unmatched bases: 3. Original processing methods: The authors estimated nucleated cell counts from reference gene primer amplification. Some clones are missing from TCRdb's copy, which holds only in-frame ones; the method was immunoSEQ multiplex PCR. V and J calls and clone size are copied from that table; D and trimming were computed from the DNA. Among just under 350,000 clones listed, around 91% were seen once. Sequences were obtained from peripheral blood. This chain uses TRBV19 with TRBJ1-3; 11 nucleotides match TRBD1. This sequence originates from a woman in her late teens or twenties who had recovered from COVID-19. CDR3 residues: CASSIGTGGASGNTIYF. The CDR3 DNA follows: TGTGCCAGTAGTATAGGGACAGGGGGCGCGTCTGGAAACACCATATATTTT.